This T cell receptor beta chain was recovered during a study of blood T cell repertoires in COVID-19. Turning to the study itself: Samples came from the United States, Italy and Spain, spanning acute and convalescent COVID-19. Sources were T cells, B-cell-depleted T cells, or PBMCs; the material itself was cDNA or gDNA.

This clone was counted a single time. The CDR3 spans 14 residues. J gave up 4 bases and V 5 bases, and 5 bases lay outside the gene matches. Germline V gene lookup returns CDR1 ENHRY and CDR2 SYGVKD. Source study methods: Amplified reference gene primers provided the basis for estimating nucleated cell counts. Profiling relied on immunoSEQ multiplex PCR, and the TCRdb table lists in-frame clones only, not all of them. The D gene and trimming were derived from the DNA, and the V and J assignments and clone size from that table. The data contain some 240,000 clones, 89% of them singletons. This clonotype was obtained from a man in his 60s who had recovered from COVID-19. The chain is built from TRBV10-3 and TRBJ1-1; 9 positions match TRBD1. Material: peripheral blood. The CDR3 sequence is CAISIRDRATEAFF. CDR3 in DNA: TGTGCCATCAGTATCCGGGACAGGGCCACTGAAGCTTTCTTT.